The rows below give T cell receptor beta chains drawn from one sample of a study of cytomegalovirus exposure and HLA in healthy donors. Some clones are missing from TCRdb's copy, which holds only in-frame ones; the method was immunoSEQ multiplex PCR. The repertoire holds some 87,000 clones, with under 85% as singletons. Sequencing was done on a sample of PBMCs. The receptors were gathered from a man aged 25 to 45 in good health and CMV-seronegative. CDR3s include the opening cysteine and the closing phenylalanine or tryptophan. Fields, in order: D gene, clone size, J gene, V gene, CDR3 protein, CDR3 DNA. The D gene is left open where the match is weak. Clone sizes are given selectively: once, few, many, or a class where the clone is expanded.

d_gene: TRBD1; abundance: -; j_gene: TRBJ1-2; v_gene: TRBV7-9; CDR3aa: CASSLAGQGIGGYTF; CDR3nt: TGTGCCAGCAGCTTGGCGGGACAGGGTATTGGGGGCTACACCTTC
d_gene: TRBD1; abundance: -; j_gene: TRBJ1-2; v_gene: TRBV5-1; CDR3aa: CASSQTGTGLDEYGYTF; CDR3nt: TGCGCCAGCAGCCAAACCGGGACAGGGTTAGACGAATATGGCTACACCTTC
d_gene: -; abundance: -; j_gene: TRBJ1-1; v_gene: TRBV6-5; CDR3aa: CATMGSSNTEAFF; CDR3nt: TGTGCCACCATGGGGAGTTCGAACACTGAAGCTTTCTTT
d_gene: TRBD1; abundance: -; j_gene: TRBJ1-2; v_gene: TRBV30; CDR3aa: CAWIQGAGNYGYTF; CDR3nt: TGTGCCTGGATACAGGGGGCGGGTAACTATGGCTACACCTTC
d_gene: TRBD1; abundance: once; j_gene: TRBJ1-2; v_gene: TRBV19; CDR3aa: CASSKTGGAYGYTF; CDR3nt: TGTGCCAGTAGTAAGACAGGGGGCGCGTATGGCTACACCTTC
d_gene: TRBD1; abundance: -; j_gene: TRBJ1-6; v_gene: TRBV19; CDR3aa: CASSIEGTANSPLHF; CDR3nt: TGTGCCAGTAGTATAGAAGGGACAGCGAATTCACCCCTCCACTTT
d_gene: -; abundance: -; j_gene: TRBJ2-5; v_gene: TRBV7-3; CDR3aa: CASSFGREETQYF; CDR3nt: TGTGCCAGCAGCTTCGGCAGGGAAGAGACCCAGTACTTC
d_gene: TRBD1; abundance: -; j_gene: TRBJ1-4; v_gene: TRBV5-4; CDR3aa: CASSRNRGSSEKLFF; CDR3nt: TGTGCCAGCAGCCGAAACAGGGGATCGAGTGAAAAACTGTTTTTT
d_gene: -; abundance: -; j_gene: TRBJ1-1; v_gene: TRBV6-4; CDR3aa: CASSVEENTEAFF; CDR3nt: TGTGCCAGCAGTGTAGAGGAAAACACTGAAGCTTTCTTT
d_gene: TRBD1; abundance: once; j_gene: TRBJ1-2; v_gene: TRBV5-4; CDR3aa: CASSFRDRGPGYTF; CDR3nt: TGTGCCAGCAGCTTTCGGGACAGGGGTCCCGGCTACACCTTC
d_gene: TRBD1; abundance: -; j_gene: TRBJ1-6; v_gene: TRBV7-9; CDR3aa: CASSETGGNSPLHF; CDR3nt: TGTGCCAGCAGCGAAACAGGGGGCAATTCACCCCTCCACTTT
d_gene: -; abundance: -; j_gene: TRBJ2-5; v_gene: TRBV12-2; CDR3aa: CASRSEGLAERQETQYF; CDR3nt: TGTGCAAGTCGCTCCGAGGGACTAGCGGAGCGACAAGAGACCCAGTACTTC
d_gene: -; abundance: once; j_gene: TRBJ2-3; v_gene: TRBV27; CDR3aa: CASWGFAGDTQYF; CDR3nt: TGTGCCAGCTGGGGCTTTGCAGGGGATACGCAGTATTTT
d_gene: -; abundance: -; j_gene: TRBJ1-2; v_gene: TRBV28; CDR3aa: CASSLEVDYGYTF; CDR3nt: TGTGCCAGCAGTTTAGAGGTGGACTATGGCTACACCTTC
d_gene: -; abundance: few; j_gene: TRBJ2-7; v_gene: TRBV2; CDR3aa: CASQGREGYEQYF; CDR3nt: TGTGCCAGCCAGGGCAGGGAAGGTTACGAGCAGTACTTC
d_gene: -; abundance: -; j_gene: TRBJ2-2; v_gene: TRBV14; CDR3aa: CASSQGAGSAGELFF; CDR3nt: TGTGCCAGCAGCCAAGGGGCAGGGTCCGCCGGGGAGCTGTTTTTT
d_gene: -; abundance: -; j_gene: TRBJ1-2; v_gene: TRBV7-9; CDR3aa: CASSWEVGGNGYTF; CDR3nt: TGTGCCAGCAGCTGGGAGGTAGGAGGAAATGGCTACACCTTC
d_gene: -; abundance: -; j_gene: TRBJ1-5; v_gene: TRBV6-1; CDR3aa: CASSDRSGQPQHF; CDR3nt: TGTGCCAGCAGTGATCGGTCCGGTCAGCCCCAGCATTTT
d_gene: -; abundance: -; j_gene: TRBJ1-1; v_gene: TRBV7-3; CDR3aa: CASSSTGRETEAFF; CDR3nt: TGTGCCAGCAGCTCTACCGGACGGGAGACTGAAGCTTTCTTT
d_gene: TRBD2; abundance: -; j_gene: TRBJ2-3; v_gene: TRBV10-2; CDR3aa: CASSARTSGGTQYF; CDR3nt: TGCGCCAGCAGTGCGCGGACTAGCGGGGGCACCCAGTATTTT
d_gene: -; abundance: -; j_gene: TRBJ1-4; v_gene: TRBV5-1; CDR3aa: CASSLAPATNEKLFF; CDR3nt: TGCGCCAGCAGCTTGGCTCCGGCAACTAATGAAAAACTGTTTTTT
d_gene: -; abundance: -; j_gene: TRBJ2-7; v_gene: TRBV2; CDR3aa: CASQRTGAEQYF; CDR3nt: TGTGCCAGCCAGCGGACGGGAGCAGAGCAGTACTTC
d_gene: TRBD1; abundance: -; j_gene: TRBJ2-7; v_gene: TRBV9; CDR3aa: CASSVGTGKLGEQYF; CDR3nt: TGTGCCAGCAGCGTAGGGACAGGGAAGCTAGGTGAGCAGTACTTC
d_gene: TRBD1; abundance: once; j_gene: TRBJ1-4; v_gene: TRBV4-2; CDR3aa: CASSPKMGTANEKLFF; CDR3nt: TGTGCCAGCAGCCCCAAGATGGGGACAGCTAATGAAAAACTGTTTTTT
d_gene: -; abundance: -; j_gene: TRBJ1-3; v_gene: TRBV29-1; CDR3aa: CSVHGSSGNTIYF; CDR3nt: TGCAGCGTGCACGGGAGCTCTGGAAACACCATATATTTT
d_gene: -; abundance: few; j_gene: TRBJ2-7; v_gene: TRBV29-1; CDR3aa: CSVEEGQPRVYQQYF; CDR3nt: TGCAGCGTTGAAGAAGGACAGCCGAGGGTTTATCAGCAGTACTTC
d_gene: -; abundance: few; j_gene: TRBJ1-5; v_gene: TRBV5-1; CDR3aa: CASSLGQAGSNQPQHF; CDR3nt: TGCGCCAGCAGCTTGGGGCAGGCGGGGAGCAATCAGCCCCAGCATTTT
d_gene: -; abundance: -; j_gene: TRBJ2-7; v_gene: TRBV5-1; CDR3aa: CASTDNPLSEQYF; CDR3nt: TGCGCCAGCACCGACAACCCCCTCTCCGAGCAGTACTTC
d_gene: TRBD1; abundance: -; j_gene: TRBJ1-1; v_gene: TRBV9; CDR3aa: CASSVVGQGDTEAFF; CDR3nt: TGTGCCAGCAGCGTAGTGGGACAGGGGGACACTGAAGCTTTCTTT
d_gene: -; abundance: once; j_gene: TRBJ1-6; v_gene: TRBV9; CDR3aa: CASSVDVGAGSPLHF; CDR3nt: TGTGCCAGCAGCGTAGACGTGGGCGCTGGGTCACCCCTCCACTTT
d_gene: -; abundance: -; j_gene: TRBJ1-1; v_gene: TRBV5-6; CDR3aa: CASIHLLGTPTNTEAFF; CDR3nt: TGTGCCAGCATCCACCTCCTTGGGACTCCAACTAACACTGAAGCTTTCTTT
d_gene: -; abundance: -; j_gene: TRBJ1-6; v_gene: TRBV6-1; CDR3aa: CASSEAPQGSSPLHF; CDR3nt: TGTGCCAGCAGTGAAGCCCCCCAGGGAAGTTCACCCCTCCACTTT
d_gene: -; abundance: -; j_gene: TRBJ2-1; v_gene: TRBV5-1; CDR3aa: CASTILGNEQFF; CDR3nt: TGCGCCAGTACAATACTAGGCAATGAGCAGTTCTTC
d_gene: -; abundance: -; j_gene: TRBJ2-7; v_gene: TRBV29-1; CDR3aa: CSVEDNVRVGEQYF; CDR3nt: TGCAGCGTTGAAGATAACGTACGGGTGGGCGAGCAGTACTTC
d_gene: -; abundance: -; j_gene: TRBJ1-5; v_gene: TRBV28; CDR3aa: CASSLFYRGDQPQHF; CDR3nt: TGTGCCAGCAGTTTATTTTACCGGGGGGATCAGCCCCAGCATTTT
d_gene: TRBD2; abundance: -; j_gene: TRBJ2-1; v_gene: TRBV6-5; CDR3aa: CASSRPGLASEQFF; CDR3nt: TGTGCCAGCAGCCGACCGGGACTAGCATCGGAGCAGTTCTTC
d_gene: -; abundance: -; j_gene: TRBJ1-1; v_gene: TRBV7-6; CDR3aa: CASSFSPRVTEAFF; CDR3nt: TGTGCCAGCAGCTTTTCCCCACGGGTCACTGAAGCTTTCTTT
d_gene: -; abundance: -; j_gene: TRBJ1-5; v_gene: TRBV9; CDR3aa: CASSPGTLSYEPQHF; CDR3nt: TGTGCCAGCAGCCCCGGGACACTCTCGTATGAGCCCCAGCATTTT
d_gene: TRBD1; abundance: -; j_gene: TRBJ1-5; v_gene: TRBV7-8; CDR3aa: CASSLAQGVDQPQHF; CDR3nt: TGTGCCAGCAGCTTAGCGCAGGGGGTGGATCAGCCCCAGCATTTT
d_gene: TRBD1; abundance: -; j_gene: TRBJ1-2; v_gene: TRBV11-2; CDR3aa: CASSLAGGDYGYTF; CDR3nt: TGTGCCAGCAGCTTAGCAGGGGGCGACTATGGCTACACCTTC
d_gene: TRBD2; abundance: -; j_gene: TRBJ2-7; v_gene: TRBV5-5; CDR3aa: CASSLSGGYEQYF; CDR3nt: TGTGCCAGCAGCTTGTCGGGGGGATACGAGCAGTACTTC
d_gene: TRBD1; abundance: -; j_gene: TRBJ2-5; v_gene: TRBV7-7; CDR3aa: CASSLRRGDRGGETQYF; CDR3nt: TGTGCTAGCAGCTTACGGAGGGGGGACAGGGGAGGCGAGACCCAGTACTTC
d_gene: -; abundance: few; j_gene: TRBJ1-1; v_gene: TRBV14; CDR3aa: CASSHLMVAMNTEAFF; CDR3nt: TGTGCCAGCAGCCATCTGATGGTGGCAATGAACACTGAAGCTTTCTTT
d_gene: TRBD2; abundance: -; j_gene: TRBJ2-3; v_gene: TRBV28; CDR3aa: CASSGTSRTSTDTQYF; CDR3nt: TGTGCCAGCAGTGGGACTAGCAGAACTAGCACAGATACGCAGTATTTT
d_gene: -; abundance: -; j_gene: TRBJ2-7; v_gene: TRBV7-2; CDR3aa: CASSLVGGDSYEQYF; CDR3nt: TGTGCCAGCAGCTTAGTAGGCGGGGACTCCTACGAGCAGTACTTC
d_gene: -; abundance: -; j_gene: TRBJ2-2; v_gene: TRBV4-3; CDR3aa: CASSQVASGELFF; CDR3nt: TGCGCCAGCAGCCAAGTGGCCTCCGGGGAGCTGTTTTTT
d_gene: TRBD1; abundance: -; j_gene: TRBJ1-1; v_gene: TRBV5-1; CDR3aa: CASSWGTGGTEAFF; CDR3nt: TGCGCCAGCAGCTGGGGGACAGGCGGGACTGAAGCTTTCTTT
d_gene: TRBD1; abundance: -; j_gene: TRBJ1-5; v_gene: TRBV18; CDR3aa: CASSITTGRNNQPQHF; CDR3nt: TGTGCCAGCTCAATAACGACAGGGAGGAACAATCAGCCCCAGCATTTT
d_gene: TRBD1; abundance: -; j_gene: TRBJ2-7; v_gene: TRBV6-6; CDR3aa: CASSPRQGANEQYF; CDR3nt: TGTGCCAGCAGTCCCCGGCAGGGGGCGAACGAGCAGTACTTC
d_gene: -; abundance: -; j_gene: TRBJ2-1; v_gene: TRBV27; CDR3aa: CASSLFLRVANNEQFF; CDR3nt: TGTGCCAGCAGTTTATTCCTTCGGGTGGCCAACAATGAGCAGTTCTTC
d_gene: TRBD1; abundance: -; j_gene: TRBJ1-2; v_gene: TRBV27; CDR3aa: CASSLIRDRVGAGYTF; CDR3nt: TGTGCCAGCAGTTTAATACGAGACAGGGTGGGAGCTGGCTACACCTTC
d_gene: -; abundance: -; j_gene: TRBJ1-6; v_gene: TRBV9; CDR3aa: CASSVGVRNSPLHF; CDR3nt: TGTGCCAGCAGCGTCGGAGTACGTAATTCACCCCTCCACTTT
d_gene: TRBD1; abundance: -; j_gene: TRBJ2-4; v_gene: TRBV7-2; CDR3aa: CATLRQGFQYF; CDR3nt: TGTGCCACCCTTAGACAGGGATTTCAGTACTTC
d_gene: TRBD1; abundance: -; j_gene: TRBJ1-4; v_gene: TRBV15; CDR3aa: CATSRDQGQGRNEKLFF; CDR3nt: TGTGCCACCAGCAGAGATCAGGGACAGGGCCGTAATGAAAAACTGTTTTTT
d_gene: TRBD1; abundance: once; j_gene: TRBJ1-4; v_gene: TRBV9; CDR3aa: CASSGPQGTNEKLFF; CDR3nt: TGTGCCAGCAGCGGGCCACAGGGGACTAATGAAAAACTGTTTTTT